This T cell receptor (beta chain) was captured by sequencing in a study of identical twins. Turning to this clonotype: Its antigen is not identified.

Whole-study findings and limits: Alpha sequences that were out-of-frame and twin-shared showed an excess of low generation probability.

Each CDR3 protein gets one entry after TCRdb re-called the 5' RACE reads with MiXCR. In the table there are over 500,000 distinct CDR3 sequences, around 20% of which are singletons. Germline loops: CDR1 SGHKS, CDR2 YYEKEE (reference sequence). The length of the CDR3 is 13 residues. The V gene lost 4 bases and the J gene lost 6 bases, with 13 bases spanning the gap. Donors were all healthy Caucasians. These records were also assigned to another study, of T cells expressing NK-cell markers. Per that study: Sorting was restricted to alpha-beta TCR T cells by an anti-gamma-delta TCR antibody in several experiments. In a group of about 6 donors, dominant NKG2C+ clonotypes represented roughly 1.0-8% of CD8+ T cells.

The chain recombines TRBV5-5 with TRBJ1-1; possibly TRBD1 for D (6 bases). The specimen was CD4+ T cells sorted from blood. The clonotype originates from a woman under 30 in good health. The CDR3 coding sequence is TGTGCCAGCAGCCTAACAGGGAAGGCTGAAGCTTTCTTT. It codes for CASSLTGKAEAFF.